A single T cell receptor beta chain is shown here with its context. The CDR3 spans 14 residues. From germline, CDR1 is MDHEN and CDR2 SYDVKM. V shed 6 bases and J shed 1 base, with 9 bases lying between them. The data stem from a study of blood T cell repertoires in COVID-19. Turning to the study itself: T cells, B-cell-depleted T cells, or PBMCs provided the cDNA or gDNA that served as material.

Measured with immunoSEQ multiplex PCR; TCRdb has only the in-frame clones, and not every one. The sample holds some 220,000 clones, approximately 78% seen once. The sequenced material came from peripheral blood. The chain is built from TRBV28 and TRBJ2-2; D may be TRBD2 (5 bases). This clonotype originated in a woman in her 70s with COVID-19, enrolled during active disease. Here the CDR3 reads CASRDSRNTGELFF. As DNA, the CDR3 is TGTGCCAGCAGGGACTCCCGGAACACCGGGGAGCTGTTTTTT.